This TCR beta chain was documented in a study of PD-L1 blockade in urothelial cancer. The overall study: Median T cell yield per blood sample was about 150,000 cells.

Time point noted: pretreatment peripheral blood. All patients handed over anywhere from 1 to 8 samples, pretreatment and on-treatment. General observations from the study: Having blood TCR clonality under the median before treatment predicted better survival.

Measured with immunoSEQ multiplex PCR; TCRdb has only the in-frame clones, and not every one. Among some 38,000 clones listed, around four fifths were seen once. This clone was seen once. Its specificity is not known. The J segment lost 7 bases and the V segment lost 0 bases, leaving 15 bases of the junction unmatched. The V gene's germline CDR1 is SGHDT and CDR2 YYEEEE. The CDR3 covers 19 residues. The sample was PBMCs, taken around atezolizumab (anti-PD-L1) treatment. This TCR came from a man older than 75 with urothelial cancer. J is TRBJ2-1 and V is TRBV5-6; TRBD2 matches 11 bases. DNA of the CDR3: TGTGCCAGCAGCTTGGGGCAGGATCCTACTAGCGGGAGAGGGAATGAGCAGTTCTTC. It encodes CASSLGQDPTSGRGNEQFF.